This TCR beta chain was recovered during a study of blood T cell repertoires in COVID-19. Study as a whole: T cells, B-cell-depleted T cells, or PBMCs supplied cDNA or gDNA.

Per the study methods: Reference gene primer amplification yielded estimated nucleated cell counts. TCRdb's copy holds only in-frame clones and misses some; the assay was immunoSEQ multiplex PCR. Clonal size and the V and J genes are those of that table, whereas D and trimming came from the DNA. The table includes some 53,000 clones, about nine tenths detected once. This clonotype was obtained from a man in his 70s with acute or convalescent COVID-19. Input material: peripheral blood.

The CDR3 nucleotides read TGCGCCAGCAGCCAGGACAGGGTAGGAATCTATGGCTACACCTTC. This codes for CASSQDRVGIYGYTF. The rearrangement uses TRBV4-1 and TRBJ1-2, with 8 bases matching TRBD1. In germline, CDR1 is MGHRA, CDR2 YSYEKL. This CDR3 is built from 15 residues. Trimming removed 3 bases from V and 4 bases from J; junction bases left unmatched: 7.